This T cell receptor beta chain was sequenced in a study of blood T cell repertoires in COVID-19. Across the study: Sites in the United States, Italy and Spain provided acute and convalescent COVID-19 samples.

The authors' processing: The assay estimated nucleated cells by amplifying reference gene primers. The protocol was immunoSEQ multiplex PCR, while the TCRdb copy is restricted to in-frame clones and leaves out a portion. V, J and clone size are taken as reported in that table, and D and trimming were inferred from the DNA itself. This table has 210,000 or so clones, 80% appearing once. Adults between roughly 18 and 95 years of age took part from approximately 24 US areas. The study assigned cohorts using participant-reported clinical history. The germline gives CDR1 LNHDA, CDR2 SQIVND (reference sequence). The CDR3 is 14 amino acids. V gave up 5 bases and J gave up 1 base, with 11 bases separating them.

Sample: PBMCs or T cells enriched from blood (not recorded which). The TCR was taken from a man aged 25 to 40 with acute COVID-19. The genes are TRBV19 and TRBJ1-1, with D perhaps TRBD1 (5 bases). The CDR3 DNA sequence: TGTGCCAGTAGTGGGCACAGGAGGAACACTGAAGCTTTCTTT. Translating gives CASSGHRRNTEAFF.